The 18 T cell receptor beta chains presented below share a single source sample, sequenced in a study of T cell clones after liver transplantation. Some clones are missing from TCRdb's copy, which holds only in-frame ones; the method was immunoSEQ multiplex PCR. This table has around 80,000 clones, around four fifths appearing once. The sequences come from CD4+ T cells from blood, collected 46 months after liver transplant. The receptors derive from a human patient who received a liver transplant. The graft donor may have contributed some T cells.

This clone has just a few counts. The CDR3 DNA sequence: TGTGCCAGTAGTTCCTATATGAACACTGAAGCTTTCTTT. Translating gives CASSSYMNTEAFF. The chain has TRBV19 and TRBJ1-1, with unresolved D. This CDR3 is built from 13 residues. Germline CDR1 reads LNHDA; CDR2 reads SQIVND (reference sequence). The germline V and J ends were trimmed by 5 bases and 0 bases, with 7 bases remaining between them.

The chain joins TRBV28 to TRBJ2-6; no definite D call. The germline gives CDR1 MDHEN, CDR2 SYDVKM. This CDR3 spans 12 amino acids. V lost 8 bases and J 0 bases, leaving 2 bases between the germline ends. The CDR3 sequence is CASYSGANVLTF. The CDR3 DNA is TGTGCCAGCTACTCTGGGGCCAACGTCCTGACTTTC.

The chain uses TRBV5-1 and TRBJ2-5; D is uncertain. CDR1 is SGHRS and CDR2 is YFSETQ in the germline V gene. Trimming pared 1 base from V and 1 base from J, leaving 11 bases between. This CDR3 contains 15 residues. The CDR3 DNA follows: TGCGCCAGCAGCTTGTCGGGTCCTTCCCAAGAGACCCAGTACTTC. It translates to CASSLSGPSQETQYF.

The V call is TRBV7-2, the J call TRBJ1-1; D is ambiguous. CDR1 is SGHTA and CDR2 is FQGNSA in the germline V gene. This CDR3 is 14 amino acids long. V was clipped by 2 bases and J by 2 bases, with 9 bases between them. CDR3 in DNA: TGTGCCAGCAGCTTAATATCTGCAAACACTGAAGCTTTCTTT. It is translated as CASSLISANTEAFF.

This clone was observed a few times. The chain carries TRBV5-1 and TRBJ1-4, with 7 bases aligning to TRBD1. Looked up from germline, CDR1 is SGHRS and CDR2 is YFSETQ. The CDR3 contains 13 residues. V gave up 4 bases and J gave up 8 bases; unmatched junction bases: 5. The DNA for the CDR3 is TGCGCCAGCAGCACAGGGACAGTCGAAAAACTGTTTTTT. This sequence encodes CASSTGTVEKLFF.

The chain recombines TRBV5-6 with TRBJ2-6; D remains unclear. CDR3 length: 15 residues. V lost 2 bases and J lost 5, with 11 bases in between. The V gene's germline CDR1 is SGHDT and CDR2 YYEEEE. As DNA, the CDR3 is TGTGCCAGCAGCTTAGGCTCGCGGAGGGCCAACGTCCTGACTTTC. It encodes CASSLGSRRANVLTF.

This chain connects TRBV5-5 to TRBJ1-5; D may be TRBD1 (6 bases). Trimming removed 2 bases from V and 1 base from J, with 13 bases in between. CDR1 SGHKS and CDR2 YYEKEE come from the germline V gene (reference sequence). CDR3 length equals 16 residues. CDR3 loop: CASSFFRGGSNQPQHF. DNA of the CDR3: TGTGCCAGCAGCTTTTTCAGGGGCGGGAGCAATCAGCCCCAGCATTTT.

This chain uses TRBV18 with TRBJ2-3; weak D call: TRBD2 (7 bases). The V end lost 6 bases, the J end lost 5 bases, and 9 bases lay between the germline ends. The CDR3 spans 12 residues. CDR1 is KGHSH and CDR2 is LQKENI in the germline V gene. CDR3 amino acids: CASSGGGDTQYF. CDR3 DNA: TGTGCCAGCTCGGGAGGGGGAGATACGCAGTATTTT.

This rearrangement joins TRBV7-9 to TRBJ2-6, with TRBD1 identical over 9 bases. The CDR3 has 17 residues. V trimming: 3 bases; J trimming: 4 bases; junction bases outside the gene matches: 7. Per germline, CDR1 SEHNR and CDR2 FQNEAQ (reference sequence). The chain's CDR3 is CASSFRTGASGANVLTF. The CDR3, as DNA: TGTGCCAGCAGCTTTAGGACAGGGGCGTCCGGGGCCAACGTCCTGACTTTC. Based on the CDR3 plus reference TRBV7-9 and TRBJ2-6, the full variable domain is DTGVSQNPRHKITKRGQNVTFRCDPISEHNRLYWYRQTLGQGPEFLTYFQNEAQLEKSRLLSDRFSAERPKGSFSTLEIQRTEQGDSAMYLCASSFRTGASGANVLTFGAGSRLTVL.

The rearrangement joins TRBV5-1 to TRBJ2-3, with 10 bases matching TRBD2. After removal of 4 bases from V and 0 bases from J, the junction contained 5 bases not matched to a gene. The CDR3 totals 16 residues. Germline assignment: CDR1 SGHRS and CDR2 YFSETQ. The CDR3 coding sequence is TGCGCCAGCAGCGTCGGACTAGCGGCTAGCACAGATACGCAGTATTTT. Amino acid sequence: CASSVGLAASTDTQYF.

V usage is TRBV5-1 and J usage is TRBJ1-1; D uncertain. Looked up from germline, CDR1 is SGHRS and CDR2 is YFSETQ. There are 14 residues in the CDR3. The V and J ends lost 0 bases and 5 bases respectively, with 11 bases between them. The CDR3 DNA reads as TGCGCCAGCAGCTTGGACCTCGCGGAAACTGAAGCTTTCTTT. Protein sequence: CASSLDLAETEAFF.

The chain employs TRBV6-6 and TRBJ2-3; TRBD1 is a possible D gene (6 bases). V was cut by 4 bases and J by 0 bases, with 14 bases left in between. Germline V gives CDR1 MNHNY, CDR2 SVGAGI (reference sequence). This CDR3 contains 16 residues. This CDR3 is CASSFRPGASTDTQYF. CDR3 nucleotide sequence: TGTGCCAGCAGTTTCCGGCCAGGGGCTAGCACAGATACGCAGTATTTT.

This clone turned up a few times. CDR3 sequence: CASKGWVEETQYF. The CDR3 DNA reads TGTGCCAGCAAGGGGTGGGTGGAAGAGACCCAGTACTTC. This chain uses TRBV28 with TRBJ2-5, with D tentatively TRBD1 (5 bases). Trimming removed 7 bases from V and 3 bases from J, with 12 bases in between. This CDR3 has 13 amino acids. The germline V gene encodes CDR1 MDHEN and CDR2 SYDVKM. Using reference TRBV28 and TRBJ2-5 for the parts outside the CDR3, the full variable domain is DVKVTQSSRYLVKRTGEKVFLECVQDMDHENMFWYRQDPGLGLRLIYFSYDVKMKEKGDIPEGYSVSREKKERFSLILESASTNQTSMYLCASKGWVEETQYFGPGTRLLVL.

V usage is TRBV5-5 and J usage is TRBJ1-5; D is unresolved. Germline CDR1 reads SGHKS; CDR2 reads YYEKEE (reference sequence). The V end was cut by 4 bases, the J end by 0 bases, with 8 bases between. CDR3 length equals 14 residues. In DNA form, the CDR3 reads TGTGCCAGCAGCCACAGCACTAGCAATCAGCCCCAGCATTTT. It codes for CASSHSTSNQPQHF.

The chain combines TRBV10-3 with TRBJ2-5; D uncertain. Germline CDR1 is ENHRY and CDR2 is SYGVKD. This CDR3 region has 14 residues. Between the trimmed V and J ends, which lost 11 bases and 2 bases, there was a span of 18 bases. CDR3 bases: TGTGCCGCCGCCACCCGACCCAGGCAAGAGACCCAGTACTTC. This encodes CAAATRPRQETQYF.

This clone has only a few counts. CDR3 sequence: CASSLAHRGVYGYTF. The CDR3 nucleotides read TGTGCCAGCAGCTTAGCCCACAGGGGAGTTTATGGCTACACCTTC. The chain combines TRBV13 with TRBJ1-2; 7 bases are shared with TRBD1. The CDR3 has 15 amino acids. The trim removed 1 base at V and 5 bases at J, leaving 7 bases unmatched. Germline lookup yields CDR1 PRHDT and CDR2 FYEKMQ (reference sequence).

In its sample, this clone was seen a few times. This chain connects TRBV19 to TRBJ2-5; D uncertain. V shed 3 bases and J shed 1 base, with 9 bases lying between them. The CDR3 covers 14 residues. Germline-derived CDR1 and CDR2 are LNHDA and SQIVND (reference sequence). The CDR3 protein is CASSMWQSQETQYF. The CDR3 DNA reads as TGTGCCAGTAGTATGTGGCAGAGCCAAGAGACCCAGTACTTC.

The rearrangement links TRBV28 to TRBJ2-7, with TRBD1 as a possible D gene (6 bases). CDR1 MDHEN and CDR2 SYDVKM come from the germline V gene. The CDR3 is 14 amino acids. Trimming stripped 3 bases from V and 4 bases from J, with 13 bases between. The CDR3, as DNA: TGTGCCAGCAGTTTTAGGGGGACCCGATACGAGCAGTACTTC. It specifies CASSFRGTRYEQYF.